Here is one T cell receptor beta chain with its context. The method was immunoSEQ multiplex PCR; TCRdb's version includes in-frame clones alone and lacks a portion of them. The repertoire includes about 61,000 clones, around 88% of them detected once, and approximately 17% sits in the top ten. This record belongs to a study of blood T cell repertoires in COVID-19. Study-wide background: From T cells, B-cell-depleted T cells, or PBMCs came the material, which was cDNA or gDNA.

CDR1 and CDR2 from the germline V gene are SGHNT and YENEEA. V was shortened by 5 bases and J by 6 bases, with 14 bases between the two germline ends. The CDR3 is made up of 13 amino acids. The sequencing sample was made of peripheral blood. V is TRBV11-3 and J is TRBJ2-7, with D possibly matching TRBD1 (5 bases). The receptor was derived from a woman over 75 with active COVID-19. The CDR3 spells CASSPLPGREQYF. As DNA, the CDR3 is TGTGCCAGCAGCCCCCTCCCAGGGCGCGAGCAGTACTTC.